The subject of this entry is one TCR beta chain. Antigen unknown. The data were obtained in a study of beta chain features in type 1 diabetes. Study-wide points: All four CD4+ subsets of Type 1 diabetes patients contained TCRB CDR3s that were moderately but significantly shorter.

The whole isolated RNA underwent reverse transcription, so sequencing captured expressed TCRB transcripts. The protocol was immunoSEQ multiplex PCR, while the TCRdb copy is restricted to in-frame clones and leaves out a portion. The sample contains around 690,000 clones, around 12% of which appear only once. This receptor was obtained from a man aged 25-40 years with type 1 diabetes. What was sequenced was naive CD4+ T cells from blood.

This CDR3 is CASSLTGVNQPQHF. The CDR3 bases are TGCGCCAGCAGCTTAACAGGGGTCAATCAGCCCCAGCATTTT. The chain is built from TRBV5-1 and TRBJ1-5; the match to TRBD1 covers 7 bases. Trimming at V came to 2 bases and at J to 3 bases, leaving 2 bases not matched to a gene. The CDR3 is made up of 14 amino acids. The germline V gene encodes CDR1 SGHRS and CDR2 YFSETQ.